This T cell receptor beta chain emerged from a study of metastatic and nonmetastatic thyroid tumors. Study findings and constraints: In blood and tumor, TCR beta diversity was reportedly significantly higher in malignant thyroid tumors than in benign nodules.

All patients reached thyroid surgery having received no treatment beforehand. The germline gives CDR1 MNHEY, CDR2 SMNVEV (reference sequence). Deletions cut 3 bases from V and 5 bases from J, with 19 bases between. The CDR3 runs 16 residues. Study processing details: Using the CDR3 differences seen across clinicopathological groups, the authors built a distant-metastasis classifier for papillary thyroid cancer, which was meant to discriminate distant-metastatic patients. TCRdb reassembled clones from the PCR reads with MiXCR. The authors' filters were not applied to this entry. Seen here are some 20,000 clones, roughly 23% observed once, and the top ten hold over 70%. This clone turned up a few times. The antigen is unknown.

The chain recombines TRBV27 with TRBJ1-1; D may be TRBD1 (5 bases). The sequenced sample was blood. The TCR originated in a male donor with papillary thyroid cancer or a benign thyroid nodule (not recorded which). Some clones in this sample may be carry-over from other donors' samples. CDR3 amino acids: CASSFRPTNKGTEAFF. For the CDR3, the DNA is TGTGCCAGCAGTTTTAGGCCTACCAACAAGGGGACTGAAGCTTTCTTT.